This T cell receptor beta chain was sequenced during a study of post-analysis software for immune sequencing data. Study in general: In terms of disease course, relapsing-remitting, secondary progressive and progressive-relapsing multiple sclerosis were included.

A remark on this clonotype: Its antigen is as yet unknown.

The length of the CDR3 is 14 residues. Germline values: CDR1 SGHDN, CDR2 FVKESK. Trimming took 1 base from V and 1 from J, leaving 7 bases between them. Unique molecular identifiers were present in the TCR beta cDNA libraries. TCRdb reprocessed the PCR reads via MiXCR and lists one record per CDR3 protein. The data contain hundreds of thousands of distinct CDR3 sequences, roughly 27% of them singletons. Broader study findings: Those with multiple sclerosis, the patient group, showed significantly lower normalized Chao1 diversity than controls. Among roughly 5 TRBV segments more frequent in patients than controls were TRBV5-6, TRBV5-1 and TRBV20-1.

This chain joins TRBV14 and TRBJ1-1; D remains ambiguous. Source material: blood. The receptor's source is a girl between 5 and 17 years old with multiple sclerosis. CDR3 loop: CASSQGRANTEAFF. The CDR3 bases are TGTGCCAGCAGCCAAGGACGGGCGAACACTGAAGCTTTCTTT.